The clone carrying this TCR beta chain was detected a few times. Its antigen is undetermined. These donors counted as nominally healthy when sampled, but unrecorded immune exposures were likely. The study ran its PCR with 60 Vbeta and 13 Jbeta primers. Profiled with immunoSEQ multiplex PCR; TCRdb holds only in-frame clones, not every one. Among 150,000 to 200,000 clones listed, 70% to 90% were seen once. This entry belongs to a study of cytomegalovirus exposure and HLA in healthy donors. Broader study findings: A later analysis showed that HLA-associated TCR beta chains had undergone more clonal expansion than equally common others. Cytomegalovirus association was listed for around 180 TCR beta chains.

CDR1 is PRHDT and CDR2 is FYEKMQ in the germline V gene (reference sequence). This CDR3 has 12 residues. With 5 bases removed from V and 13 bases from J, the gap between germline ends came to 12 bases. This TCR was sampled from a man between 18 and 29 years old in good health and CMV-seropositive. The sequenced sample was PBMCs. The chain has TRBV13 and TRBJ1-6; D gene unclear. The CDR3 here is CASSQPGIPLHF. The CDR3, as DNA: TGTGCCAGCAGCCAACCGGGTATTCCCCTCCACTTT. Full variable domain (missing parts from reference TRBV13 and TRBJ1-6): AAGVIQSPRHLIKEKRETATLKCYPIPRHDTVYWYQQGPGQDPQFLISFYEKMQSDKGSIPDRFSAQQFSDYHSELNMSSLELGDSALYFCASSQPGIPLHFGNGTRLTVT.